Presented here are 22 T cell receptor beta chains from one specimen sequenced in a study of cytomegalovirus exposure and HLA in healthy donors. PCR employed 60 Vbeta and 13 Jbeta primers. Generated by immunoSEQ multiplex PCR, the TCRdb table keeps only in-frame clones and is missing some. The table records 200,000 or so clones, about 80% of them present only once. Input material: PBMCs. Every receptor here comes from a girl aged 10 to 17 in good health and CMV-seronegative.

The chain recombines TRBV7-9 with TRBJ1-2, with TRBD1 as a possible D gene (5 bases). Germline-derived CDR1 and CDR2 are SEHNR and FQNEAQ (reference sequence). The length of the CDR3 is 14 residues. Trimming took 1 base from V and 4 from J, leaving 10 bases between them. DNA for the CDR3: TGTGCCAGCAGCTTAGGCGGGGCCTCCTATGGCTACACCTTC. Its protein product is CASSLGGASYGYTF.

This clone was picked up one time. This rearrangement joins TRBV19 to TRBJ2-7, with D possibly being TRBD2 (6 bases). The V end was cut by 6 bases, the J end by 5 bases, with 20 bases between. The CDR3 is 15 amino acids. Germline lookup yields CDR1 LNHDA and CDR2 SQIVND (reference sequence). The CDR3: CASSDPWAGKNEQYF. CDR3 bases: TGTGCCAGTAGCGACCCGTGGGCGGGAAAAAACGAGCAGTACTTC.

The chain combines TRBV30 with TRBJ1-1; 7 bases agree with TRBD1. V was pared by 1 base and J by 5 bases, with 7 bases of the junction left unmatched. This CDR3 has 14 amino acids. In germline, CDR1 is GTSNPN, CDR2 SVGIG (reference sequence). In nucleotides, the CDR3 is TGTGCCTGGAGTGCCACAGGGGTCGGAACTGAAGCTTTCTTT. It encodes CAWSATGVGTEAFF.

V gene TRBV5-1 combines with J gene TRBJ1-2; a possible D gene is TRBD1 (6 bases). Trimming removed 2 bases at V and 4 bases at J, with 15 bases between. CDR1 is SGHRS, CDR2 YFSETQ, per germline. CDR3 length: 15 residues. The CDR3: CASSFAGGGTYGYTF. CDR3 nucleotide sequence: TGCGCCAGCAGCTTTGCTGGGGGCGGAACCTATGGCTACACCTTC.

The CDR3 nucleotides are TGTGCCAGCAGTTACGCCCGACAGGGGCAGGCCGAGCAGTACTTC. Translation: CASSYARQGQAEQYF. The J gene is TRBJ2-7, the V gene TRBV6-6; 8 bases align to TRBD1. CDR1 is MNHNY and CDR2 is SVGAGI in the germline V gene (reference sequence). The ends lost 2 bases at V and 6 bases at J; junction bases unmatched: 9. There are 15 residues in the CDR3.

This clone was detected only a few times. V gene TRBV6-6 combines with J gene TRBJ1-1, with unresolved D. The CDR3 runs 12 residues. Germline V gene data show CDR1 as MNHNY and CDR2 as SVGAGI (reference sequence). The V gene lost 6 bases and the J gene lost 7 bases, with 12 bases spanning the gap. The CDR3 bases are TGTGCCAGCAGAATAGAGGAGTTTGAAGCTTTCTTT. Translated: CASRIEEFEAFF.

The V gene is TRBV6-6, the J gene TRBJ1-1; 7 bases are shared with TRBD1. This CDR3 has 13 residues. CDR1 is MNHNY and CDR2 is SVGAGI in the germline V gene (reference sequence). Trimming took 10 bases from V and 2 from J; bases not matched to a gene: 7. The CDR3 spells CATSTGLNTEAFF. The CDR3 nucleotides are TGTGCCACGTCGACAGGGCTTAACACTGAAGCTTTCTTT.

The chain combines TRBV18 with TRBJ2-1; weak D call: TRBD1 (6 bases). V gave up 4 bases and J gave up 5 bases, with 12 bases separating them. Germline lookup yields CDR1 KGHSH and CDR2 LQKENI. The CDR3 is 14 residues long. Here the CDR3 reads CASSLLQGHNEQFF. In DNA form, the CDR3 reads TGTGCCAGCTCACTGTTACAGGGTCACAATGAGCAGTTCTTC.

This chain connects TRBV9 to TRBJ1-6, with D maybe TRBD1 (6 bases). V gave up 0 bases and J gave up 10 bases, with 11 bases separating them. CDR1 and CDR2 (germline): SGDLS, YYNGEE. This CDR3 is built from 14 residues. The CDR3 bases are TGTGCCAGCAGCGTAGCTCACAGGGCGTCACCCCTCCACTTT. Translating gives CASSVAHRASPLHF.

V gene TRBV5-4 combines with J gene TRBJ1-2; D is uncertain. V dropped 0 bases and J dropped 6 bases, with 9 bases sitting between them. The germline V gene encodes CDR1 SGHNT and CDR2 YYREEE (reference sequence). The CDR3 has 13 residues. The CDR3 sequence is CASSLVRGDGYTF. The CDR3 DNA is TGTGCCAGCAGCTTGGTGCGGGGAGATGGCTACACCTTC.

This chain uses TRBV28 with TRBJ1-1; TRBD1 is a possible D gene (5 bases). The germline V gene encodes CDR1 MDHEN and CDR2 SYDVKM. Trimming removed 4 bases from V and 7 bases from J, with 16 bases in between. The length of the CDR3 is 14 residues. CDR3 sequence: CASSSIGGVREAFF. The CDR3 region has the DNA TGTGCCAGCAGTTCTATCGGAGGGGTACGTGAAGCTTTCTTT.

With regard to this clone: The junction differs from germline at one of its ends, possibly a read error. This chain uses TRBV6-5 with TRBJ2-1; 7 bases line up with TRBD1. The CDR3 totals 12 residues. In germline, CDR1 is MNHEY, CDR2 SVGAGI. The CDR3 reads CASSPTDRSRVF. CDR3 nucleotide sequence: TGTGCCAGCAGTCCGACGGACAGGTCGAGGGTCTTC.

Only a few counts were recorded for this clone. This sequence joins TRBV6-5 and TRBJ2-7; TRBD2 matches at 8 bases. The CDR3 is made up of 15 amino acids. From germline, CDR1 is MNHEY and CDR2 SVGAGI. V lost 5 bases, J lost 7 bases, and 13 bases stayed unmatched. The DNA of the CDR3 is TGTGCCAGCAGTCCACCCTCGGGGGGGCTCGGGGAGCAGTACTTC. This sequence encodes CASSPPSGGLGEQYF.

A few counts support this clone. In DNA, the CDR3 is TGTGCCAGCACCGGGGTCACAGATACGCAGTATTTT. This codes for CASTGVTDTQYF. This chain links TRBV6-6 with TRBJ2-3; a weak D match, TRBD2 (5 bases). Germline CDR1 is MNHNY and CDR2 is SVGAGI (reference sequence). CDR3 size: 12 residues. V lost 7 bases to trimming and J lost 2 bases, with 7 bases between them.

The chain uses TRBV5-8 and TRBJ2-1; D perhaps matches TRBD2 (5 bases). Deletions cut 0 bases from V and 6 bases from J, with 16 bases between. CDR3 length equals 16 residues. Germline V gene lookup returns CDR1 SGHTS and CDR2 YDEGEE. The DNA of the CDR3 is TGTGCCAGCAGCTTGGCAGCGGCTCCCGGGCTCAATGAGCAGTTCTTC. Translating gives CASSLAAAPGLNEQFF.

The genes are TRBV28 and TRBJ1-1, with D maybe TRBD1 (6 bases). Looked up from germline, CDR1 is MDHEN and CDR2 is SYDVKM. Trimming took off 11 bases at V and 5 bases at J, with 21 bases between the two ends. The CDR3 is made up of 14 amino acids. The CDR3 spells CAGRGLQGDTEAFF. DNA of the CDR3: TGTGCCGGCCGCGGCTTACAGGGAGATACTGAAGCTTTCTTT.

The chain couples TRBV7-8 to TRBJ1-5; 8 bases match TRBD1. Germline trimming cut 5 bases from V and 4 bases from J; bases unmatched to any gene: 10. The germline V gene has CDR1 SGHVS and CDR2 FQNEAQ. The CDR3 runs 16 residues. CDR3 in amino acids: CASSLKDRGMNQPQHF. CDR3 bases: TGTGCCAGCAGCCTAAAAGACAGGGGAATGAATCAGCCCCAGCATTTT.

The sample holds one count of this clone. The V and J genes are TRBV30 and TRBJ2-7, with D perhaps matching TRBD2 (6 bases). Germline V gene sequence: CDR1 GTSNPN, CDR2 SVGIG (reference sequence). V lost 0 bases and J 2 bases, leaving 17 bases between the germline ends. CDR3 length: 16 residues. CDR3 in DNA: TGTGCCTGGAGTGTCTGGGGACTCGCTTCAACCTACGAGCAGTACTTC. It translates to CAWSVWGLASTYEQYF.

This chain uses TRBV28 with TRBJ1-4; possibly TRBD1 for D (5 bases). CDR3 length equals 15 residues. Trimming stripped 10 bases from V and 5 bases from J, with 20 bases between. Germline V lookup: CDR1 MDHEN, CDR2 SYDVKM. CDR3 in amino acids: CATISPRVLNEKLFF. The CDR3 coding sequence is TGTGCCACCATTTCCCCCAGGGTATTGAATGAAAAACTGTTTTTT.

V usage is TRBV10-2 and J usage is TRBJ2-3, with D perhaps matching TRBD2 (6 bases). Trimming stripped 7 bases from V and 5 bases from J, with 13 bases between. This CDR3 is built from 13 residues. Germline V lookup: CDR1 WSHSY, CDR2 SAAADI. The CDR3 loop is CASMGGSGDTQYF. The CDR3 DNA is TGCGCCAGCATGGGGGGATCTGGAGATACGCAGTATTTT.

The chain recombines TRBV6-1 with TRBJ2-3, with D hard to call. V was trimmed by 8 bases and J by 5 bases, leaving 8 bases between them. Germline V gene sequence: CDR1 MNHNS, CDR2 SASEGT. This CDR3 spans 11 amino acids. The CDR3 here is CASPNLDTQYF. CDR3 nucleotide sequence: TGTGCCAGCCCTAACCTAGATACGCAGTATTTT.

As DNA, the CDR3 is TGTGCCAGCAGTTTACAGGTCTACGAGCAGTACTTC. Translated: CASSLQVYEQYF. The genes are TRBV2 and TRBJ2-5; the D gene is possibly TRBD1 (5 bases). The J call may be incorrect, as the DNA end agrees better with TRBJ2-7. The CDR3 sequence is 12 residues long. Germline CDR1 SNHLY, CDR2 FYNNEI.